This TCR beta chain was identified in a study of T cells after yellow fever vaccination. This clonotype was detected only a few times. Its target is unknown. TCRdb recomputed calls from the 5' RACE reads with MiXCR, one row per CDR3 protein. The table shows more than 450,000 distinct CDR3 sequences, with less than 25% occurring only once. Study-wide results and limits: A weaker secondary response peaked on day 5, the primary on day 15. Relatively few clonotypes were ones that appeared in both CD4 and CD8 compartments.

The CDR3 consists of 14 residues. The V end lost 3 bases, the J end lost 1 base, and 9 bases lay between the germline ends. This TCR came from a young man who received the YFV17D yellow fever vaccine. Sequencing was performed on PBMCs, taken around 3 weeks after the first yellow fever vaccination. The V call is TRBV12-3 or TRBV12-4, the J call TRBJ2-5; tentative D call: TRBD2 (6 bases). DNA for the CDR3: TGTGCCAGCAGTTTTCGGACTACCCAAGAGACCCAGTACTTC. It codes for CASSFRTTQETQYF.